This TCR beta chain was identified in a study of chemoradiotherapy in HPV16-positive cancers. About this clone: Its specificity is unknown.

Study outcomes and limitations: For HPV16-positive patients, expanding HPV-responsive T cells associated with longer recurrence-free survival. Non-HPV-specific T cells did not expand in tumors during treatment, whereas candidate HPV-specific clones and E7-related motifs did.

There are 13 residues in the CDR3. CDR1 SGHTA and CDR2 FQGTGA come from the germline V gene. Measured with immunoSEQ multiplex PCR; TCRdb has only the in-frame clones, and not every one. Among about 21,000 clones listed, approximately 86% were seen once. This clonotype was sampled from a human donor with HPV-associated anogenital cancer. The genes are TRBV7-3 and TRBJ2-7; TRBD2 is a possible D gene (5 bases). With the DNA end fitting TRBJ2-5 better, the J assignment may be wrong. Sequences were derived from blood, sampled from a patient who underwent chemoradiotherapy. This chain's CDR3 is CASSLSGGETQYF. The CDR3 nucleotides read TGTGCCAGCAGCTTAAGCGGCGGGGAGACCCAGTACTTC.